This T cell receptor (beta chain) came from a study of T-cell reconstitution after alpha-beta-depleted transplantation in children. Findings of the study overall: About two months after transplant, alpha-beta T cells reportedly came from several hundred expanded graft clones.

This clonotype was detected ten times or more. What it binds is not known. Unique molecular identifiers featured in how the TCRbeta library was prepared. In TCRdb, the PCR reads were re-called with MiXCR into one record per CDR3 protein. The sample lists 200,000 to 250,000 distinct CDR3 sequences, about a tenth occurring once. The V end lost 7 bases, the J end lost 0 bases, and 13 bases lay between the germline ends. This CDR3 comprises 14 residues. Germline lookup yields CDR1 MDHEN and CDR2 SYDVKM. The origin of this receptor is a child less than two years old with acute myeloid leukemia, due to receive a stem cell transplant. The chain couples TRBV28 to TRBJ2-7; no clear D gene. Sequencing was performed on PBMCs, taken before TCRalphabeta/CD19-depleted stem cell transplant. CDR3 residues: CASILAANSYEQYF. Written as DNA, the CDR3 is TGTGCCAGCATCCTGGCGGCCAACTCCTACGAGCAGTACTTC. The full variable domain, with the rest looked up from reference TRBV28 and TRBJ2-7, is DVKVTQSSRYLVKRTGEKVFLECVQDMDHENMFWYRQDPGLGLRLIYFSYDVKMKEKGDIPEGYSVSREKKERFSLILESASTNQTSMYLCASILAANSYEQYFGPGTRLTVT.